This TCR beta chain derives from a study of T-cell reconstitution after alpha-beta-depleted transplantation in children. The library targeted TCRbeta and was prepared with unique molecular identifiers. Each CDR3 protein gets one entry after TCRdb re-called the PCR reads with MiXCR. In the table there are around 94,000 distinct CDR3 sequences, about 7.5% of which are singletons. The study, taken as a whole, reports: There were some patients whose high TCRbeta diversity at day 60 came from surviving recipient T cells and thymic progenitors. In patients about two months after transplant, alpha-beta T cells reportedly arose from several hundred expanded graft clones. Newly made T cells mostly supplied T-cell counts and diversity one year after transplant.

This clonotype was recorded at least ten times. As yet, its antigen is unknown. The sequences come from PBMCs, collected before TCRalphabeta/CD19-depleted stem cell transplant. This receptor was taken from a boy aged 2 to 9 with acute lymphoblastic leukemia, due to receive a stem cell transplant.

CDR3 coding DNA: TGCGCCAGCAGCTTGACACTGACCTACAATGAGCAGTTCTTC. Translated: CASSLTLTYNEQFF. The genes are TRBV5-1 and TRBJ2-1; no firm D call. This CDR3 spans 14 amino acids. CDR1 is SGHRS, CDR2 YFSETQ, per germline. V lost 1 base and J lost 2, with 7 bases in between.